The sequence of this T cell receptor beta chain was determined in a study of T cell repertoires in cytomegalovirus infection. On the study more broadly: Recently identified HLA-C-restricted CMV epitopes and well-studied HLA-B-restricted CMV epitopes were used by the study. Both a matching HLA type and CMV infection were indicated by public TCR beta signatures.

TCRdb reprocessed the reads with MiXCR, giving one entry per CDR3 protein. Of 640,000 or so distinct CDR3 sequences listed, roughly 30% are singletons. The table lists this clonotype with a few counts. Its target is unknown. CDR3 length: 15 amino acids. Trimming removed 6 bases from V and 4 bases from J, with 18 bases in between. Germline assignment: CDR1 SNHLY and CDR2 FYNNEI. Study-wide results and caveats: Individuals carrying CMV plus the relevant HLA were identified by cumulative frequency of public TCR beta families. Dominant in the ex vivo response were TCR beta clonotypes restricted by HLA-C and specific for CMV.

Sequenced here: cultured PBMCs, sampled from culture after CMV antigen stimulation. The sequence came from a human donor in good health (CMV status not recorded). Some clones in this sample may be carry-over from other donors' samples. J is TRBJ1-2 and V is TRBV2; no reliable D call. CDR3 in amino acids: CASRAVGGSSYGYTF. DNA for the CDR3: TGTGCCAGCAGAGCGGTCGGTGGCAGCTCCTATGGCTACACCTTC.